This TCR beta chain stems from a study of shared clonotypes between healthy human individuals. General study points: Clonotypes not shared had lower generation probabilities than those common to all four donors. A handful of donors shared around 5.2% of their naive CD4 clonotypes.

On this clone: Antigen: not known.

Only in-frame clones appear in the TCRdb table, and some are missing; sequencing was by immunoSEQ multiplex PCR. The repertoire consists of 2,500,000 or so clones, with approximately 93% occurring once and the leading ten covering approximately 0.35%. V gave up 3 bases and J gave up 4 bases; unmatched junction bases: 3. There are 15 residues in the CDR3. CDR1 is MGHRA and CDR2 is YSYEKL in the germline V gene. Sequenced sample: naive CD4+ T cells from PBMCs. The subset is: CD45RA+ positively selected. This chain connects TRBV4-1 to TRBJ2-1; 10 positions agree with TRBD2. This clonotype was obtained from a man aged 18 to 30 in good health. Some clones in this sample may be carry-over from other donors' samples. The chain's CDR3 is CASSQWTSGYNEQFF. As DNA, the CDR3 is TGCGCCAGCAGCCAGTGGACTAGCGGATACAATGAGCAGTTCTTC.